This is a list of T cell receptor beta chains from one sample in a study of cytomegalovirus exposure and HLA in healthy donors. Profiled with immunoSEQ multiplex PCR; TCRdb holds only in-frame clones, not every one. Here the sample spans some 130,000 clones, approximately 74% being singletons. Material: PBMCs. These receptors all come from a male donor in good health and CMV-seronegative. Each CDR3 is given with its conserved first and last residue. A D gene is named only where the DNA matches it firmly. Rows may omit the clone size; those that give it use once, few, many or a size class.

clone_size	v_call	j_call	cdr3_length	d_call	cdr3_nt	cdr3_aa
few	TRBV11-1	TRBJ2-2	15	TRBD1	TGTGCCAGCAGCCTTTACCAGGACAGGCCCGGGGAGCTGTTTTTT	CASSLYQDRPGELFF
once	TRBV5-1	TRBJ2-3	15	NA	TGCGCCAGCAGCTTGGAGTCGCGGCACACAGATACGCAGTATTTT	CASSLESRHTDTQYF
NA	TRBV27	TRBJ2-5	14	TRBD2	TGTGCCAGCAGTGGGGGGGAGGTTCGGGAGACCCAGTACTTC	CASSGGEVRETQYF
NA	TRBV7-9	TRBJ2-7	17	TRBD2	TGTGCCAGCAGCTCCCCGGAGCTAGCGGGGGTAACCTACGAGCAGTACTTC	CASSSPELAGVTYEQYF
NA	TRBV7-6	TRBJ2-1	14	NA	TGTGCCAGCAGCTTGGCAACAAAGGGGGATGAGCAGTTCTTC	CASSLATKGDEQFF
NA	TRBV2	TRBJ2-1	18	TRBD2	TGTGCCAGCAGAGAATTTACCCCCGGACTAGCTTCCTACAATGAGCAGTTCTTC	CASREFTPGLASYNEQFF
NA	TRBV9	TRBJ2-2	14	NA	TGTGCCAGCAGCGTTACCGGGATTACCGGGGAGCTGTTTTTT	CASSVTGITGELFF
NA	TRBV7-9	TRBJ1-4	16	NA	TGTGCCAGCAGCTTAGTCCGAGGAGCCCGTAATGAAAAACTGTTTTTT	CASSLVRGARNEKLFF
NA	TRBV30	TRBJ1-1	13	NA	TGTGCCTGGAGTAAGGGGTTGAACACTGAAGCTTTCTTT	CAWSKGLNTEAFF
NA	TRBV18	TRBJ2-1	15	TRBD2	TGTGCCAGCTCACTAGCGGGAGGCCAGATACATGAGCAGTTCTTC	CASSLAGGQIHEQFF
NA	TRBV19	TRBJ1-1	15	NA	TGTGCCAGTAGTATGGCCCCCAGGGGTGGCACTGAAGCTTTCTTT	CASSMAPRGGTEAFF
NA	TRBV19	TRBJ2-1	15	TRBD2	TGTGCCAGTAGTATCCCCCCTAGCGGCTACAATGAGCAGTTCTTC	CASSIPPSGYNEQFF
few	TRBV6-6	TRBJ2-2	14	NA	TGTGCCAGCAGTTACCGTCAGGTTTCAGGGGAGCTGTTTTTT	CASSYRQVSGELFF
NA	TRBV6-6	TRBJ2-3	13	NA	TGTGCCAGCAGTTACAGAGGAACCGATACGCAGTATTTT	CASSYRGTDTQYF
few	TRBV28	TRBJ2-1	18	TRBD2	TGTGCCAGCAGTGCGACTAGGGGACTAATAAGCTCCTACAATGAGCAGTTCTTC	CASSATRGLISSYNEQFF